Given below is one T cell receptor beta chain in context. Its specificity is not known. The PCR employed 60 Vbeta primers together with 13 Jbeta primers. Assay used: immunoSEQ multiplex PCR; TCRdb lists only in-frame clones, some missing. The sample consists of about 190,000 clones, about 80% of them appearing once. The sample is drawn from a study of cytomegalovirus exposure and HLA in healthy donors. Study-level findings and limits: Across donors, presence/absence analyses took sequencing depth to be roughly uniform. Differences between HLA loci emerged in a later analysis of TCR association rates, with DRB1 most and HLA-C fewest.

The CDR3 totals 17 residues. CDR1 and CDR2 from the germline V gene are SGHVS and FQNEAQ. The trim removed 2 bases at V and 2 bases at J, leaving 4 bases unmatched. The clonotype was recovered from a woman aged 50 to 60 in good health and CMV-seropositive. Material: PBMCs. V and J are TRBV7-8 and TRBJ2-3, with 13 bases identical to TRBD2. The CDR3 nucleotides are TGTGCCAGCAGCTTAAGGGGACTAGCGGGGTCCACAGATACGCAGTATTTT. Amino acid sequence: CASSLRGLAGSTDTQYF.